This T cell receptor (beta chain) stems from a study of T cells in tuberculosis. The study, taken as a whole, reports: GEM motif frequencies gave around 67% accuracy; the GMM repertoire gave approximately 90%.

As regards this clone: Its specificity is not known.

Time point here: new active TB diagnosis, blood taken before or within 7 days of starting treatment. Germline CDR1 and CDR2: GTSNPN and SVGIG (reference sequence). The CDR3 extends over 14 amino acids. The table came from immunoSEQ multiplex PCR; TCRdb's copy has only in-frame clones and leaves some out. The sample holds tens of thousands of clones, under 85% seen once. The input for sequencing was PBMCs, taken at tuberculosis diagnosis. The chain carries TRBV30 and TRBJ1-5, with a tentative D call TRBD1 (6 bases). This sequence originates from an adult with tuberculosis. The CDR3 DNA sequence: TGTGCTGCACGACAGGAGGCGAGCAATCAGCCCCAGCATTTT. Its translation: CAARQEASNQPQHF.